This is a list of T cell receptor beta chains from one sample in a study of Ad26.COV2.S vaccination and SARS-CoV-2 variants. The data were produced by immunoSEQ multiplex PCR, yet TCRdb's version contains in-frame clones alone and is incomplete. The data contain hundreds of thousands of clones, roughly 90% of them singletons. The starting material was peripheral blood, obtained in a trial of Ad26.COV2.S vaccine versus placebo. The receptors were sampled from a person between 18 and 65 years old who received the Ad26.COV2.S COVID-19 vaccine or a placebo. CDR3s leave out the opening cysteine and the closing phenylalanine or tryptophan.

V gene: TRBV15
J gene: TRBJ2-7
CDR3 protein: ATSRDQGYEQY

V gene: TRBV18
J gene: TRBJ1-5
CDR3 protein: ASSFSGVGGQPQH

V gene: TRBV24-1
J gene: TRBJ2-1
CDR3 protein: ATSGGGSEQF

V gene: TRBV5-1
J gene: TRBJ2-7
CDR3 protein: ASSGGGPEQY

V gene: TRBV18
J gene: TRBJ1-1
CDR3 protein: ASSLSRDTEAF

V gene: TRBV25-1
J gene: TRBJ1-6
CDR3 protein: ASSEWANSPLH

V gene: TRBV24-1
J gene: TRBJ2-2
CDR3 protein: ATSDRQGGRTGELF

V gene: TRBV10-3
J gene: TRBJ2-3
CDR3 protein: AITQGGLAGSDTQY

V gene: TRBV7-2
J gene: TRBJ2-1
CDR3 protein: ASSQQTGDGEQF

V gene: TRBV27
J gene: TRBJ1-5
CDR3 protein: ASSLSTGEDQPQH

V gene: TRBV6-1
J gene: TRBJ2-1
CDR3 protein: ASSVPTGLAGASNNEQF

V gene: TRBV24-1
J gene: TRBJ1-3
CDR3 protein: ATSDTGYGNTIY

V gene: TRBV5-6
J gene: TRBJ1-3
CDR3 protein: ASSLDRVNTIY

V gene: TRBV5-6
J gene: TRBJ1-6
CDR3 protein: ASSLGRRNSPLH

V gene: TRBV19
J gene: TRBJ1-1
CDR3 protein: ASSIDLGRTEAF

V gene: TRBV2
J gene: TRBJ2-5
CDR3 protein: ASSERRGGRETQY

V gene: TRBV10-3
J gene: TRBJ2-3
CDR3 protein: AISKLAETDTQY

V gene: TRBV6-5
J gene: TRBJ2-1
CDR3 protein: ASRRRLGDEQF

V gene: TRBV30
J gene: TRBJ1-2
CDR3 protein: AWTLLPTGANYGYT

V gene: TRBV7-8
J gene: TRBJ1-5
CDR3 protein: ASSLTVPRPQH

V gene: TRBV27
J gene: TRBJ2-7
CDR3 protein: ASSLHYRGLSYEQY

V gene: TRBV5-4
J gene: TRBJ2-2
CDR3 protein: ASSPGGSPGELF

V gene: TRBV7-2
J gene: TRBJ1-3
CDR3 protein: ASSPSPGSGNTIY

V gene: TRBV9
J gene: TRBJ1-2
CDR3 protein: ASSVGLGQGNYGYT

V gene: TRBV6-5
J gene: TRBJ1-4
CDR3 protein: ASSYPTQGSNEKLF

V gene: TRBV9
J gene: TRBJ2-2
CDR3 protein: ASSPRIVRGTGELF

V gene: TRBV2
J gene: TRBJ1-5
CDR3 protein: ASSEYRYSNQPQH

V gene: TRBV6-5
J gene: TRBJ1-2
CDR3 protein: ASSYRDVGLYGYT

V gene: TRBV7-2
J gene: TRBJ2-5
CDR3 protein: ASSQTGPPWGTQY

V gene: TRBV7-2
J gene: TRBJ2-5
CDR3 protein: ASSVRQGRQETQY

V gene: TRBV5-1
J gene: TRBJ2-5
CDR3 protein: ASSLTTSGVETQY

V gene: TRBV15
J gene: TRBJ2-5
CDR3 protein: ATSRGGRQKEETQY

V gene: TRBV18
J gene: TRBJ1-1
CDR3 protein: ASSPSGGTGRIEAF

V gene: TRBV18
J gene: TRBJ1-1
CDR3 protein: ASSRSNTEAF

V gene: TRBV19
J gene: TRBJ2-2
CDR3 protein: ASKAGELF

V gene: TRBV5-1
J gene: TRBJ2-1
CDR3 protein: ASSLGGTGYNEQF

V gene: TRBV19
J gene: TRBJ1-6
CDR3 protein: ASSPYIGTGWSSPLH

V gene: TRBV13
J gene: TRBJ2-7
CDR3 protein: ASSPGLAGTYEQY

V gene: TRBV21-1
J gene: TRBJ2-3
CDR3 protein: ASSKAGAGLVLTGTDTQY

V gene: TRBV7-9
J gene: TRBJ2-1
CDR3 protein: ASSFGTPHNEQF

V gene: TRBV19
J gene: TRBJ1-1
CDR3 protein: ASRERAGTEAF

V gene: TRBV5-4
J gene: TRBJ2-1
CDR3 protein: ASSLGGPSYNEQF